This TCR beta chain stems from a study of OX40 agonist ivuxolimab in advanced cancers. Germline CDR1 reads SQVTM; CDR2 reads ANQGSEA. The V segment lost 6 bases and the J segment 10 bases; nucleotides outside the gene matches: 5. CDR3 length: 11 amino acids. Clones were read by immunoSEQ multiplex PCR, and TCRdb kept only the in-frame ones, dropping some. Of under 100,000 clones listed, roughly 85% are singletons. Autoimmune disease history or systemic immunosuppression led to patients being barred. This clone was recorded once. No antigen is known for it. Findings and caveats of the study: The authors did not determine the antigen specificity of the expanded peripheral T cells. With doses of 0.1-3.0 mg/kg, partial responders showed among the lowest clonal expansion.

The sample in question was CD4+ or CD8+ T cells sorted from blood, obtained in a trial of the OX40 agonist ivuxolimab. The chain joins TRBV29-1 to TRBJ2-1; 8 positions match TRBD1. This receptor was obtained from an adult with an advanced solid tumor such as melanoma, head and neck, liver or kidney cancer. The CDR3 sequence: CSVVTGAEQFF. The CDR3 DNA reads TGCAGCGTGGTGACAGGGGCGGAGCAGTTCTTC.